This entry describes one TCR beta chain. The germline CDR1 and CDR2 sequences are SGHVS and FQNEAQ. V was shortened by 5 bases and J by 3 bases, with 10 bases between the two germline ends. The CDR3 length is 13 residues. The source of the sample is a study of cytomegalovirus exposure and HLA in healthy donors. Assay: immunoSEQ multiplex PCR; the TCRdb copy retains only in-frame clones and omits some. The sample has 90,000 to 150,000 clones; about nine tenths are singletons. This clonotype was obtained from a man between 18 and 35 years old in good health and CMV-seronegative. Sequenced input: PBMCs. This chain connects TRBV7-8 to TRBJ1-1; D remains ambiguous. The CDR3 bases are TGTGCCAGCAGCCCCGAGGGTGACACTGAAGCTTTCTTT. Translation: CASSPEGDTEAFF. The full variable domain, with the rest looked up from reference TRBV7-8 and TRBJ1-1, is GAGVSQSPRYKVAKRGQDVALRCDPISGHVSLFWYQQALGQGPEFLTYFQNEAQLDKSGLPSDRFFAERPEGSVSTLKIQRTQQEDSAVYLCASSPEGDTEAFFGQGTRLTVV.